The 9 T cell receptor beta chains below come from one sample, sequenced in a study of shared clonotypes between healthy human individuals. The table came from immunoSEQ multiplex PCR; TCRdb's copy has only in-frame clones and leaves some out. The top ten clones hold 0.1% to 0.15% of a sample with around 2,000,000 clones, roughly 94% of them seen once. Specimen: naive CD4+ T cells sorted from blood. Noted subset: CD45RA+ positively selected. These receptors all stem from a man between 18 and 29 years old in good health.

The chain joins TRBV27 to TRBJ2-2, with 7 bases identical to TRBD1. Germline CDR1 MNHEY, CDR2 SMNVEV (reference sequence). The CDR3 is 15 residues long. V gave up 3 bases and J gave up 5 bases; unmatched junction bases: 6. CDR3 amino acids: CASSFDRVGTGELFF. As DNA, the CDR3 is TGTGCCAGCAGTTTCGACAGGGTGGGAACCGGGGAGCTGTTTTTT.

The chain employs TRBV30 and TRBJ1-4, with D unclear. Trimming removed 1 base at V and 6 bases at J, with 9 bases between. Germline lookup yields CDR1 GTSNPN and CDR2 SVGIG (reference sequence). The CDR3 is 13 amino acids. The CDR3 here is CAWSEGLDEKLFF. CDR3 nucleotide sequence: TGTGCCTGGAGTGAGGGTCTAGATGAAAAACTGTTTTTT.

Details on this clone: A much larger clone lies a single base off, so this may be a read error. The sample contains more than one DNA sequence encoding this CDR3. The chain couples TRBV5-1 to TRBJ2-7; D not resolved. V shed 5 bases and J shed 3 bases, with 6 bases lying between them. CDR3 size: 11 residues. The germline V gene has CDR1 SGHRS and CDR2 YFSETQ. This CDR3 is CASSSNYEQYF. The CDR3 coding sequence is TGCGCCAGCAGTTCCAACTACGAGCAGTACTTC.

The rearrangement joins TRBV5-1 to TRBJ2-7, with D perhaps TRBD1 (6 bases). Trimming pared 4 bases from V and 2 bases from J, leaving 10 bases between. Germline loops: CDR1 SGHRS, CDR2 YFSETQ. The CDR3 is 13 residues long. CDR3 in amino acids: CASSRDNTYEQYF. The CDR3 DNA follows: TGCGCCAGCAGCCGGGACAATACCTACGAGCAGTACTTC.

V usage is TRBV6-1 and J usage is TRBJ2-2; the D is unclear. V was pared by 6 bases and J by 1 base, with 3 bases between. The CDR3 totals 12 residues. Looked up from germline, CDR1 is MNHNS and CDR2 is SASEGT. In DNA, the CDR3 is TGTGCCAGCAGGGTGAACACCGGGGAGCTGTTTTTT. The encoded protein is CASRVNTGELFF.

The J gene is TRBJ1-6, the V gene TRBV25-1; D is unclear. The CDR3 contains 13 residues. V shed 4 bases and J shed 7 bases, with 8 bases lying between them. CDR1 is MGHDK, CDR2 SYGVNS, per germline. The CDR3 reads CASSGGPNSPLHF. CDR3 DNA sequence: TGTGCCAGCAGTGGAGGGCCGAATTCACCCCTCCACTTT.

The chain has TRBV6-5 and TRBJ2-5; 9 nucleotides align to TRBD1. After removal of 6 bases from V and 8 bases from J, the junction contained 10 bases not matched to a gene. The CDR3 loop spans 14 amino acids. Germline CDR1 is MNHEY and CDR2 is SVGAGI. CDR3 in DNA: TGTGCCAGCAGGCGACAGGGGGTCTTAGGCACCCAGTACTTC. Its protein is CASRRQGVLGTQYF.

The V call is TRBV25-1, the J call TRBJ1-1; a weak D match, TRBD1 (6 bases). With 8 bases removed from V and 3 bases from J, the gap between germline ends came to 19 bases. Germline-derived CDR1 and CDR2 are MGHDK and SYGVNS. CDR3 length: 15 residues. The CDR3 sequence: CASSPGGGRDTEAFF. CDR3 nucleotides: TGTGCCAGCTCCCCTGGGGGGGGCAGGGACACTGAAGCTTTCTTT.

V usage is TRBV28 and J usage is TRBJ2-7; D unresolved. Per the germline V gene, CDR1 is MDHEN and CDR2 is SYDVKM. This CDR3 is 13 amino acids long. The V end was cut by 2 bases, the J end by 2 bases, with 7 bases between. The CDR3 is CASSLVRTYEQYF. The CDR3 nucleotides read TGTGCCAGCAGTTTAGTCCGGACCTACGAGCAGTACTTC.